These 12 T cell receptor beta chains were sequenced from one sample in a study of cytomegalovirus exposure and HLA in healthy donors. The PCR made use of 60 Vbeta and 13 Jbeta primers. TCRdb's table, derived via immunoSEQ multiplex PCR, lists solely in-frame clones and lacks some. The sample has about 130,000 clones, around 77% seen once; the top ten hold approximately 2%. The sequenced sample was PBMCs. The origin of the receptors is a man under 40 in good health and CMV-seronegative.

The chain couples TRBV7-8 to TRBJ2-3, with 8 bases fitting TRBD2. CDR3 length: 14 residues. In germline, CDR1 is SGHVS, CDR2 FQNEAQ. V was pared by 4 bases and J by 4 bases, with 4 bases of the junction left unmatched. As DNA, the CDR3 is TGTGCCAGCAGCTACGGGACTAGTTCAGATACGCAGTATTTT. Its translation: CASSYGTSSDTQYF.

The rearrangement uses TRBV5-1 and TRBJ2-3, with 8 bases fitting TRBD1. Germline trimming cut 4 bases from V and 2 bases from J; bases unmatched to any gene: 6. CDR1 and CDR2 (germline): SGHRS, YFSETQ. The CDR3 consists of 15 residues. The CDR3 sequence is CASSPDRGDTDTQYF. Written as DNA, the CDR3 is TGCGCCAGCAGCCCCGACAGGGGAGACACAGATACGCAGTATTTT. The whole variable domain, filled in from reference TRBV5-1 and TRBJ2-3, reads KAGVTQTPRYLIKTRGQQVTLSCSPISGHRSVSWYQQTPGQGLQFLFEYFSETQRNKGNFPGRFSGRQFSNSRSEMNVSTLELGDSALYLCASSPDRGDTDTQYFGPGTRLTVL.

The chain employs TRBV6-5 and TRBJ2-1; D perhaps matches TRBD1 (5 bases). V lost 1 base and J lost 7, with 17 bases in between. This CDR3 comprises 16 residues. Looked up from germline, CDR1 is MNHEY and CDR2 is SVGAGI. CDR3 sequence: CASSYFGASTDNEQFF. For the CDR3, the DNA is TGTGCCAGCAGTTACTTTGGGGCGTCAACGGATAATGAGCAGTTCTTC.

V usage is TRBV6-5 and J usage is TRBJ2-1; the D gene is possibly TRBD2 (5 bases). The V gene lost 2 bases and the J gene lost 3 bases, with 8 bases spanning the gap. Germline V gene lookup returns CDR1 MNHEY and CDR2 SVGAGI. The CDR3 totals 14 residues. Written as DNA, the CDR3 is TGTGCCAGCAGTTACCGGGCGGGCTACAATGAGCAGTTCTTC. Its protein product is CASSYRAGYNEQFF.

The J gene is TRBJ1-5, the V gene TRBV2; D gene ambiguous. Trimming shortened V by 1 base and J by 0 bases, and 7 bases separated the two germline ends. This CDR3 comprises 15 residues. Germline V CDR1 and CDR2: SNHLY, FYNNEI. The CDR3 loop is CASSEEQNSNQPQHF. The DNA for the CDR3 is TGTGCCAGCAGTGAAGAACAGAATAGCAATCAGCCCCAGCATTTT.

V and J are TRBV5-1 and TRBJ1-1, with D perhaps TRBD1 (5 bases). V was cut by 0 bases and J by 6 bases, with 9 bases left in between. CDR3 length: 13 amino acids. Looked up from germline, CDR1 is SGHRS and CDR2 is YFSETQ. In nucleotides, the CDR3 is TGCGCCAGCAGCTTGGGCCGGGACTCTGAAGCTTTCTTT. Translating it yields CASSLGRDSEAFF.

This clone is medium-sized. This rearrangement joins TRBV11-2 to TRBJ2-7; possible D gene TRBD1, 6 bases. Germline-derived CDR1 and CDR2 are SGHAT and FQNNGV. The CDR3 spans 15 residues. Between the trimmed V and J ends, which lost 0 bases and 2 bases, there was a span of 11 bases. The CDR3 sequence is CASSLDGDRTYEQYF. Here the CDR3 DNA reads TGTGCCAGCAGCTTAGATGGAGACAGGACCTACGAGCAGTACTTC.

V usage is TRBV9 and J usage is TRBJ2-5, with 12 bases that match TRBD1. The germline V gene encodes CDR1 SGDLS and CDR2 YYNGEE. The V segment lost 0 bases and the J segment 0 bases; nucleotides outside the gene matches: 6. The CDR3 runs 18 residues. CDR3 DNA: TGTGCCAGCAGCGTAGCCGGGACAGGGGGCCCCCACCAAGAGACCCAGTACTTC. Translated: CASSVAGTGGPHQETQYF.

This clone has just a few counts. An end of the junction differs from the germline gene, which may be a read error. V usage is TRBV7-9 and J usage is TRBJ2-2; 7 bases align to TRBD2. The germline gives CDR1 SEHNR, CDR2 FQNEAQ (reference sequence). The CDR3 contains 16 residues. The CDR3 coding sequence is TGTGCCAGCAGTCGAGGGCGGGAGATTTACACTGGGGAGCTGTTTTTT. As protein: CASSRGREIYTGELFF.

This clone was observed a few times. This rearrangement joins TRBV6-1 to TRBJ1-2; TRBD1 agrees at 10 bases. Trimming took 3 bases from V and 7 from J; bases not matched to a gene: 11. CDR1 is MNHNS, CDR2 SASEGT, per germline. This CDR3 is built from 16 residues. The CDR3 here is CASSDFDRGQSAGYTF. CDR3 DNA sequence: TGTGCCAGCAGTGATTTCGACAGGGGGCAATCCGCTGGCTACACCTTC.

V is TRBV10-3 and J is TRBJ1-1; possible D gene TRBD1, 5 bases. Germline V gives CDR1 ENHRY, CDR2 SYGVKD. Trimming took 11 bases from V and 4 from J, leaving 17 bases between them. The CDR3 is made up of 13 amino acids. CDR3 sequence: CAAGPGFGTEAFF. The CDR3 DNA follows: TGTGCCGCAGGTCCAGGGTTCGGCACTGAAGCTTTCTTT.

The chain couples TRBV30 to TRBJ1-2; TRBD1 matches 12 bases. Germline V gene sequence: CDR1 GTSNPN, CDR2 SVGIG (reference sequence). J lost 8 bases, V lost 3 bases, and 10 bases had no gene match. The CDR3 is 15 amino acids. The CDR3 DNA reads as TGTGCCTGGAGCGGCACGGGACAGGGGGCTGGAGGCTACACCTTC. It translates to CAWSGTGQGAGGYTF.